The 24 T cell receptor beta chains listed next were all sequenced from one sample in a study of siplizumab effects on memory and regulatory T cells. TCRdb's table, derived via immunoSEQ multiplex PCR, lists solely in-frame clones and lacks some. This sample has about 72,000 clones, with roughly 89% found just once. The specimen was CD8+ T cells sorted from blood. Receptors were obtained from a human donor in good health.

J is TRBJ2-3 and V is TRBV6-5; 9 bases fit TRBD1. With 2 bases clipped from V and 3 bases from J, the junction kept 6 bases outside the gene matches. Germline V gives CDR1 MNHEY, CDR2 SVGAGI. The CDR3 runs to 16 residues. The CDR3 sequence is CASSYPTGQGTDTQYF. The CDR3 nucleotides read TGTGCCAGCAGTTACCCGACAGGACAGGGGACAGATACGCAGTATTTT.

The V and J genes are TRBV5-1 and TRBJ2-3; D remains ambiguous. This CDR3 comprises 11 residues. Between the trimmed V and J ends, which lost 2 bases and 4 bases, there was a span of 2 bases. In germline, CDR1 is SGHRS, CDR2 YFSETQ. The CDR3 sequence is CASSFADTQYF. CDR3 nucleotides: TGCGCCAGCAGCTTTGCAGATACGCAGTATTTT.

The CDR3 region is CASSQDLTSGGYYEQYF. The CDR3 DNA is TGCGCCAGCAGCCAAGATCTAACTAGCGGGGGATACTACGAGCAGTACTTC. The chain uses TRBV4-1 and TRBJ2-7, with 11 bases lining up with TRBD2. Trimming cost V 0 bases and J 3 bases; bases outside gene matches: 7. From germline, CDR1 is MGHRA and CDR2 YSYEKL. The CDR3 runs 17 residues.

The CDR3 loop reads CASSPGTVGQPQHF. The CDR3, as DNA: TGTGCCAGCTCACCTGGGACAGTAGGGCAGCCCCAGCATTTT. The chain couples TRBV18 to TRBJ1-5, with 7 bases fitting TRBD1. This CDR3 spans 14 amino acids. Per the germline V gene, CDR1 is KGHSH and CDR2 is LQKENI. The V and J ends lost 3 bases and 7 bases, in that order; junction bases with no gene match: 6. Full variable domain (rest looked up from reference TRBV18 and TRBJ1-5): NAGVMQNPRHLVRRRGQEARLRCSPMKGHSHVYWYRQLPEEGLKFMVYLQKENIIDESGMPKERFSAEFPKEGPSILRIQQVVRGDSAAYFCASSPGTVGQPQHFGDGTRLSIL.

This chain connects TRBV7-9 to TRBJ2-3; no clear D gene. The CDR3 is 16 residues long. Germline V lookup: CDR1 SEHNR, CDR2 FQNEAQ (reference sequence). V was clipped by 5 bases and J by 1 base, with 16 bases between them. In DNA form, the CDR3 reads TGTGCCAGCAGCCATTCTGGCGGTTCTCGCACAGATACGCAGTATTTT. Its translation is CASSHSGGSRTDTQYF.

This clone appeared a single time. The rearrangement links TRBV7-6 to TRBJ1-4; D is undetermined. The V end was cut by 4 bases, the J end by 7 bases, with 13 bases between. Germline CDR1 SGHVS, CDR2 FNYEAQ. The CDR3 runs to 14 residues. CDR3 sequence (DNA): TGTGCCAGCAGCTCCCGCACCGGTCGTGAAAAACTGTTTTTT. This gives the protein CASSSRTGREKLFF.

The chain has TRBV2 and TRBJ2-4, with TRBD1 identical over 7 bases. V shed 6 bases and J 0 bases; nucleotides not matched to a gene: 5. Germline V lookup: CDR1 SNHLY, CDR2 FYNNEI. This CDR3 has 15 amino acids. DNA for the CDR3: TGTGCCAGCAGCTGGGACAGTCTAGCCAAAAACATTCAGTACTTC. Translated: CASSWDSLAKNIQYF.

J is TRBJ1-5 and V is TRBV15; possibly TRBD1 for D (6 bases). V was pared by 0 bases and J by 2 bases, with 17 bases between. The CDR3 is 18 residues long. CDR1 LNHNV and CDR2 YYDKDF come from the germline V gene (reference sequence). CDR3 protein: CATSRDLWGAPGNQPQHF. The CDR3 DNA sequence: TGTGCCACCAGCAGAGATTTATGGGGGGCGCCTGGCAATCAGCCCCAGCATTTT.

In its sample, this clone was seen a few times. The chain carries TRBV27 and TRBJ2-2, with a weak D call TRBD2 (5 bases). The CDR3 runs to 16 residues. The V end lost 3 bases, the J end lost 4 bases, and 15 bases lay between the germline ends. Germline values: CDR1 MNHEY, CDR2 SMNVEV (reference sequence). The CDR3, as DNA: TGTGCCAGCAGTTTTTCTCGGGGATGGAGCACCGGGGAGCTGTTTTTT. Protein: CASSFSRGWSTGELFF.

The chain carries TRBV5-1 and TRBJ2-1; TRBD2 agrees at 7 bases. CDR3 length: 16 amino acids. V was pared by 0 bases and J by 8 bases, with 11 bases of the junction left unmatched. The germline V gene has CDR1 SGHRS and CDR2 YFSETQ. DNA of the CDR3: TGCGCCAGCAGCTTGGCCCGGGCGGGAGTAAATGATGAGCAGTTCTTC. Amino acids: CASSLARAGVNDEQFF.

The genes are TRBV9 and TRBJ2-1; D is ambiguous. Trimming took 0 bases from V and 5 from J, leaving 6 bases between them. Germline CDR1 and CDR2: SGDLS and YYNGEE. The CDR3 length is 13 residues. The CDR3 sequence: CASSVEVDNEQFF. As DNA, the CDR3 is TGTGCCAGCAGCGTAGAGGTAGACAATGAGCAGTTCTTC.

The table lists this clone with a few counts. CDR3 in amino acids: CASSSALEREQYF. CDR3 nucleotides: TGTGCCAGCAGTTCCGCCCTTGAACGCGAGCAGTACTTC. V and J are TRBV6-5 and TRBJ2-7; D ambiguous. The CDR3 runs to 13 residues. Germline V gene lookup returns CDR1 MNHEY and CDR2 SVGAGI. The V end lost 4 bases, the J end lost 6 bases, and 13 bases lay between the germline ends.

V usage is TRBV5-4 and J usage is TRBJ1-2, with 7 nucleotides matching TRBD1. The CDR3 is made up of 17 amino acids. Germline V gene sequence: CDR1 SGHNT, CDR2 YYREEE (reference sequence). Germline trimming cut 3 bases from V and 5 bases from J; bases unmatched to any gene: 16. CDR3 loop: CASSWGPPGTAAYGYTF. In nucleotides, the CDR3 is TGTGCCAGCAGCTGGGGACCCCCGGGGACAGCCGCTTATGGCTACACCTTC. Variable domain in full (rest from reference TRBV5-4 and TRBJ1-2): ETGVTQSPTHLIKTRGQQVTLRCSSQSGHNTVSWYQQALGQGPQFIFQYYREEENGRGNFPPRFSGLQFPNYSSELNVNALELDDSALYLCASSWGPPGTAAYGYTFGSGTRLTVV.

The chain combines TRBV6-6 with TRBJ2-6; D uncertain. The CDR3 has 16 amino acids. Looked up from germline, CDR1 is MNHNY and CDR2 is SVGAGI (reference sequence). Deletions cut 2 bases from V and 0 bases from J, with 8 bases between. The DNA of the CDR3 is TGTGCCAGCAGTTACCCACCTTACTCTGGGGCCAACGTCCTGACTTTC. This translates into CASSYPPYSGANVLTF.

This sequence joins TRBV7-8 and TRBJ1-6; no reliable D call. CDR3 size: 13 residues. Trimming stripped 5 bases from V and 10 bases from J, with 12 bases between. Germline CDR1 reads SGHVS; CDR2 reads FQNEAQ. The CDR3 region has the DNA TGTGCCAGCAGCCCAGTCGGTAGCTCACCCCTCCACTTT. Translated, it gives CASSPVGSSPLHF.

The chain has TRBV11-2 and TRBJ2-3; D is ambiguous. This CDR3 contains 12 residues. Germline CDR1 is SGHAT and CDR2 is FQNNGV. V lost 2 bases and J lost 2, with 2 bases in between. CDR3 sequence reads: CASSLTTDTQYF. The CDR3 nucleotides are TGTGCCAGCAGCTTAACCACAGATACGCAGTATTTT.

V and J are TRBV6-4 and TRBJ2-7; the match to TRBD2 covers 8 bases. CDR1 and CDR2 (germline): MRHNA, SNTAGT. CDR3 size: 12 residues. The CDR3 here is CAAGDESYEQYF. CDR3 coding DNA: TGTGCAGCGGGGGACGAATCCTACGAGCAGTACTTC.

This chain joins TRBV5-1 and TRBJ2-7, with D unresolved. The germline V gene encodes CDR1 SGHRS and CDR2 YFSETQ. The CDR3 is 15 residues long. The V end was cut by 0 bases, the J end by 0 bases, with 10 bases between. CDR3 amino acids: CASSLASGSSYEQYF. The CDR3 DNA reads TGCGCCAGCAGCTTGGCTTCAGGATCCTCCTACGAGCAGTACTTC.

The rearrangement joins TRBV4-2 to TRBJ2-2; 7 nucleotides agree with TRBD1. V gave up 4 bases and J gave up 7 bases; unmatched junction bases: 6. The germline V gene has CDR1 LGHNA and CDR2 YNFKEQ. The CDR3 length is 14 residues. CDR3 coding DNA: TGTGCCAGCAGCCGCGACAGGGTGATCGGGGAGCTGTTTTTT. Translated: CASSRDRVIGELFF.

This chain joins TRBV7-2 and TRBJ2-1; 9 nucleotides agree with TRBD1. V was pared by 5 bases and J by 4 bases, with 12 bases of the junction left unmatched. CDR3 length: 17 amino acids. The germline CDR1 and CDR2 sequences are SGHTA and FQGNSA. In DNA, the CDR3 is TGTGCCAGCAGCCCCCTATTCGGGACAGGGATGTACAATGAGCAGTTCTTC. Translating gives CASSPLFGTGMYNEQFF. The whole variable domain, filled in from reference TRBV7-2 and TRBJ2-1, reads GAGVSQSPSNKVTEKGKDVELRCDPISGHTALYWYRQSLGQGLEFLIYFQGNSAPDKSGLPSDRFSAERTGGSVSTLTIQRTQQEDSAVYLCASSPLFGTGMYNEQFFGPGTRLTVL.

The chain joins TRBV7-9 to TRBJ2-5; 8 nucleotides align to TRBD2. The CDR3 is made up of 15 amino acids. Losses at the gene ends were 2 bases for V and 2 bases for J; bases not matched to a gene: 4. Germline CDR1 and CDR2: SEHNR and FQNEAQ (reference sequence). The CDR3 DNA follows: TGTGCCAGCAGCTTAACTATAGCGGGGCAAGAGACCCAGTACTTC. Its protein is CASSLTIAGQETQYF.

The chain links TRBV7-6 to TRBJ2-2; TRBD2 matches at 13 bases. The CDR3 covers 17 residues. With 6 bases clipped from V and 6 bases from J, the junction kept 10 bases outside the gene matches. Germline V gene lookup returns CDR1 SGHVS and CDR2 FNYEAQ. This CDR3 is CASSRTSGGAYAGELFF. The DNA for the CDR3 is TGTGCCAGCAGTCGAACTAGCGGGGGGGCCTACGCCGGGGAGCTGTTTTTT.

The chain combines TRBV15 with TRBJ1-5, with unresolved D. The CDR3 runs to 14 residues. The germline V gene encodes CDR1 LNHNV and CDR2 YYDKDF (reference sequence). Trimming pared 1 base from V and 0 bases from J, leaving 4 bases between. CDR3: CATSRADSNQPQHF. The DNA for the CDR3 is TGTGCCACCAGCAGAGCGGATAGCAATCAGCCCCAGCATTTT.

The CDR3, as DNA: TGTGCCACCAGCGCCGACGGGGGGCCTATTGAAAAACTGTTTTTT. Protein sequence: CATSADGGPIEKLFF. J is TRBJ1-4 and V is TRBV15, with a possible D match to TRBD1 (6 bases). The CDR3 has 15 residues. Germline V gene sequence: CDR1 LNHNV, CDR2 YYDKDF (reference sequence). Trimming removed 5 bases at V and 7 bases at J, with 17 bases between. The variable domain in full, completed from reference TRBV15 and TRBJ1-4, reads DAMVIQNPRYQVTQFGKPVTLSCSQTLNHNVMYWYQQKSSQAPKLLFHYYDKDFNNEADTPDNFQSRRPNTSFCFLDIRSPGLGDTAMYLCATSADGGPIEKLFFGSGTQLSVL.